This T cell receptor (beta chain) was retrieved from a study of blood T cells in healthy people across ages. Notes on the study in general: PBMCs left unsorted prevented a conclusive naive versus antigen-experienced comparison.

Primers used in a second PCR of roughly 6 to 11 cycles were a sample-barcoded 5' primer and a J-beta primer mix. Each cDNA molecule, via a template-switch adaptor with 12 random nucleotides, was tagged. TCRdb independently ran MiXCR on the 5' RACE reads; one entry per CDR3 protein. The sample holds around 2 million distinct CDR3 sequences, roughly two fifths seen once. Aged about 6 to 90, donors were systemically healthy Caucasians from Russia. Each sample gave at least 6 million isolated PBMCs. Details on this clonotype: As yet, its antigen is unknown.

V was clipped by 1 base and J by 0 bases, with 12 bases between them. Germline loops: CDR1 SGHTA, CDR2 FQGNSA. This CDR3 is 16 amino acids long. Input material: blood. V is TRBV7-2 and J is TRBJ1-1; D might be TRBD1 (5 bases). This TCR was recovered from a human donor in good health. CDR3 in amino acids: CASSLVRGPMNTEAFF. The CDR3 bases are TGTGCCAGCAGCTTAGTTAGGGGACCAATGAACACTGAAGCTTTCTTT.